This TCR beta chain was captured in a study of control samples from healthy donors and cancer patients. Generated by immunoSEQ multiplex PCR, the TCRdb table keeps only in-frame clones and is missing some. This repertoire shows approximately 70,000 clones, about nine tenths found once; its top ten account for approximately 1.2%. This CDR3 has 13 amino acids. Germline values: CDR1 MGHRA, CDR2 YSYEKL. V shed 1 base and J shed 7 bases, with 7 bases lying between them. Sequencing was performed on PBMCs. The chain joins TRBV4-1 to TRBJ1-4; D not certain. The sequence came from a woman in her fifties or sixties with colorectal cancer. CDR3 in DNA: TGCGCCAGCAGCCAAGTAGGGTTTGAAAAACTGTTTTTT. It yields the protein CASSQVGFEKLFF.